Shown below are 9 T cell receptor beta chains from a single sample sequenced in a study of blood T cell repertoires in COVID-19. The table came from immunoSEQ multiplex PCR; TCRdb's copy has only in-frame clones and leaves some out. The profile shows about 290,000 clones, around nine tenths of them singletons. The sequencing input was peripheral blood. These receptors came from a woman in her 30s with COVID-19, enrolled during active disease.

This clone has more than one count but fewer than ten. The chain joins TRBV3-1 (or the pseudogene TRBV3-2) to TRBJ1-1; no definite D call. Trimming removed 0 bases at V and 5 bases at J, with 10 bases between. The germline gives CDR1 LGHDT, CDR2 YNNKEL (reference sequence). CDR3 length: 14 residues. The CDR3 is CASSQDEVRTEAFF. CDR3 sequence (DNA): TGTGCCAGCAGCCAAGATGAGGTACGGACTGAAGCTTTCTTT.

The chain links TRBV18 to TRBJ2-5; D is uncertain. Per the germline V gene, CDR1 is KGHSH and CDR2 is LQKENI. The CDR3 runs to 15 residues. Trimming removed 6 bases at V and 1 base at J, with 15 bases between. DNA for the CDR3: TGTGCCAGCTCCGCCCGAACGGGTATCCAAGAGACCCAGTACTTC. Protein product: CASSARTGIQETQYF.

J is TRBJ1-2 and V is TRBV5-6, with D tentatively TRBD1 (5 bases). Between the trimmed V and J ends, which lost 1 base and 5 bases, there was a span of 9 bases. This CDR3 has 13 amino acids. Germline CDR1 SGHDT, CDR2 YYEEEE. The CDR3 loop is CASSLLSGYGYTF. CDR3 DNA: TGTGCCAGCAGCTTGCTGTCAGGGTATGGCTACACCTTC. The full variable domain, completed using reference TRBV5-6 and TRBJ1-2, is DAGVTQSPTHLIKTRGQQVTLRCSPKSGHDTVSWYQQALGQGPQFIFQYYEEEERQRGNFPDRFSGHQFPNYSSELNVNALLLGDSALYLCASSLLSGYGYTFGSGTRLTVV.

The rearrangement uses TRBV5-8 and TRBJ2-1, with D possibly matching TRBD2 (6 bases). The CDR3 is made up of 17 amino acids. Trimming took 4 bases from V and 0 from J, leaving 17 bases between them. Germline CDR1 reads SGHTS; CDR2 reads YDEGEE. The CDR3 coding sequence is TGTGCCAGCAGCCAAACTAGCCCACTAAGCTCCTACAATGAGCAGTTCTTC. Its protein is CASSQTSPLSSYNEQFF.

The V call is TRBV12-3 or TRBV12-4, the J call TRBJ1-4; D remains unclear. This CDR3 region has 11 residues. Trimming shortened V by 3 bases and J by 11 bases, and 7 bases separated the two germline ends. The CDR3 DNA sequence: TGTGCCAGCAGTTTCGGGATCAAACTGTTTTTT. Protein sequence: CASSFGIKLFF.

The genes are TRBV19 and TRBJ2-1; TRBD2 is a possible D gene (6 bases). The germline V and J ends were trimmed by 5 bases and 2 bases, with 13 bases remaining between them. This CDR3 region has 15 residues. CDR1 and CDR2 (germline): LNHDA, SQIVND (reference sequence). The CDR3 loop is CASSSGGTPYNEQFF. CDR3 nucleotide sequence: TGTGCCAGTAGTTCCGGGGGTACGCCCTACAATGAGCAGTTCTTC. Full variable domain (remainder filled in from reference TRBV19 and TRBJ2-1): DGGITQSPKYLFRKEGQNVTLSCEQNLNHDAMYWYRQDPGQGLRLIYYSQIVNDFQKGDIAEGYSVSREKKESFPLTVTSAQKNPTAFYLCASSSGGTPYNEQFFGPGTRLTVL.

The chain carries TRBV5-6 and TRBJ1-2; possible D gene TRBD1, 5 bases. CDR1 and CDR2 from the germline V gene are SGHDT and YYEEEE. V lost 0 bases and J 7 bases, leaving 13 bases between the germline ends. The CDR3 has 14 amino acids. CDR3 protein: CASSLVRERGGYTF. As DNA, the CDR3 is TGTGCCAGCAGCTTGGTCAGGGAGCGGGGTGGCTACACCTTC.

The gene calls are TRBV19 and TRBJ2-3, with a tentative D call TRBD2 (6 bases). The CDR3 is 15 residues long. Looked up from germline, CDR1 is LNHDA and CDR2 is SQIVND (reference sequence). The ends were cut back, 4 bases at V and 5 bases at J, with 16 bases in the middle. The CDR3 sequence is CASSKRAGQGDTQYF. The CDR3 bases are TGTGCCAGTAGTAAGCGGGCAGGGCAAGGAGATACGCAGTATTTT.

The chain couples TRBV30 to TRBJ1-4, with D uncertain. Germline V gives CDR1 GTSNPN, CDR2 SVGIG (reference sequence). CDR3 size: 11 residues. The ends were cut back, 1 base at V and 7 bases at J, with 4 bases in the middle. The CDR3 bases are TGTGCCTGGAGTGACGGTGAAAAACTGTTTTTT. As protein: CAWSDGEKLFF.